The 20 T cell receptor beta chains below come from one sample, sequenced in a study of blood T cell repertoires in COVID-19. Clones were sequenced by immunoSEQ multiplex PCR, and TCRdb holds only the in-frame ones, with some missing. Of over 200,000 clones listed, about 90% are singletons. Sample: peripheral blood. Every receptor here comes from a man in his thirties or forties with acute or convalescent COVID-19.

This rearrangement joins TRBV11-2 to TRBJ1-1; possibly TRBD1 for D (5 bases). V dropped 1 base and J dropped 8 bases, with 20 bases sitting between them. From germline, CDR1 is SGHAT and CDR2 FQNNGV. The CDR3 consists of 16 residues. CDR3 sequence (DNA): TGTGCCAGCAGCTTAGCTGGAGCGAGGGGACTCCTCGAAGCTTTCTTT. Translated: CASSLAGARGLLEAFF.

This chain connects TRBV27 to TRBJ2-7; no reliable D call. Trimming stripped 0 bases from V and 1 base from J, with 4 bases between. The CDR3 length is 13 residues. Germline values: CDR1 MNHEY, CDR2 SMNVEV (reference sequence). The CDR3 DNA reads TGTGCCAGCAGTTTATCCCCATCCTACGAGCAGTACTTC. It is translated as CASSLSPSYEQYF.

The chain couples TRBV7-3 to TRBJ2-1; 7 positions agree with TRBD2. Germline V gives CDR1 SGHTA, CDR2 FQGTGA. J was trimmed by 9 bases and V by 2 bases; bases with no gene match: 7. This CDR3 contains 14 residues. The CDR3 DNA sequence: TGTGCCAGCAGCTTAGGCGGGAGCCGACGTGAGCAGTTCTTC. It translates to CASSLGGSRREQFF. The whole variable domain, remainder taken from reference TRBV7-3 and TRBJ2-1, is GAGVSQTPSNKVTEKGKYVELRCDPISGHTALYWYRQSLGQGPEFLIYFQGTGAADDSGLPNDRFFAVRPEGSVSTLKIQRTERGDSAVYLCASSLGGSRREQFFGPGTRLTVL.

The rearrangement links TRBV7-3 to TRBJ1-1, with a weak D call TRBD1 (5 bases). Germline CDR1 SGHTA, CDR2 FQGTGA. The V end was cut by 5 bases, the J end by 3 bases, with 10 bases between. CDR3 length: 13 amino acids. CDR3 loop: CASSLDRYTEAFF. CDR3 in DNA: TGTGCCAGCAGCCTCGACAGATACACTGAAGCTTTCTTT.

This clone was seen once. This sequence joins TRBV7-2 and TRBJ2-3; D possibly corresponds to TRBD1 (5 bases). The CDR3 length is 15 residues. Germline CDR1 is SGHTA and CDR2 is FQGNSA. V was pared by 1 base and J by 2 bases, with 10 bases between. The CDR3 loop is CASSLDAGITDTQYF. CDR3 nucleotide sequence: TGTGCCAGCAGCTTAGACGCAGGGATCACAGATACGCAGTATTTT.

The CDR3: CASSGGLAGILTDTQYF. The CDR3 region has the DNA TGCGCCAGCAGCGGGGGACTAGCGGGAATTCTCACAGATACGCAGTATTTT. The chain carries TRBV5-1 and TRBJ2-3; TRBD2 matches at 13 bases. V shed 4 bases and J 2 bases; nucleotides not matched to a gene: 7. CDR1 is SGHRS and CDR2 is YFSETQ in the germline V gene. The CDR3 is 17 amino acids.

This sequence joins TRBV7-9 and TRBJ1-5; 7 bases fit TRBD1. The CDR3 totals 14 residues. Germline V CDR1 and CDR2: SEHNR, FQNEAQ (reference sequence). The V and J ends lost 5 bases and 1 base, in that order; junction bases with no gene match: 2. The CDR3 DNA sequence: TGTGCCAGCAGCCTACAGGGGAGCAATCAGCCCCAGCATTTT. It specifies CASSLQGSNQPQHF.

V and J are TRBV7-3 and TRBJ2-1; 10 positions match TRBD2. V trimming: 0 bases; J trimming: 4 bases; junction bases outside the gene matches: 3. The CDR3 spans 16 residues. The V gene's germline CDR1 is SGHTA and CDR2 FQGTGA. CDR3 in amino acids: CASSLTRTSGYNEQFF. The CDR3 region has the DNA TGTGCCAGCAGCTTAACGAGGACTAGCGGTTACAATGAGCAGTTCTTC.

CDR3 protein: CASSSSGGGYNEQFF. In DNA, the CDR3 is TGTGCCAGCAGTTCAAGTGGCGGGGGTTACAATGAGCAGTTCTTC. The chain recombines TRBV28 with TRBJ2-1; 7 bases map to TRBD2. This CDR3 comprises 15 residues. Trimming removed 4 bases from V and 4 bases from J; junction bases left unmatched: 7. Germline V CDR1 and CDR2: MDHEN, SYDVKM.

This chain joins TRBV9 and TRBJ1-2; D is perhaps TRBD1 (6 bases). V lost 2 bases and J 4 bases, leaving 9 bases between the germline ends. Germline CDR1 and CDR2: SGDLS and YYNGEE. The CDR3 extends over 13 amino acids. The CDR3 nucleotides are TGTGCCAGCAGCGTGGAGGACAGCTATGGCTACACCTTC. This encodes CASSVEDSYGYTF.

The rearrangement joins TRBV30 to TRBJ1-2; TRBD1 aligns across 7 bases. This CDR3 has 17 residues. V trimming: 1 base; J trimming: 5 bases; junction bases outside the gene matches: 16. Looked up from germline, CDR1 is GTSNPN and CDR2 is SVGIG (reference sequence). The CDR3 DNA reads as TGTGCCTGGAGTGGGTGGGACAGAAAAACTCAGGGGTATGGCTACACCTTC. Translated, it gives CAWSGWDRKTQGYGYTF.

The J gene is TRBJ1-2, the V gene TRBV30; D call uncertain. CDR1 and CDR2 from the germline V gene are GTSNPN and SVGIG (reference sequence). This CDR3 is built from 14 residues. The V gene lost 2 bases and the J gene lost 0 bases, with 10 bases spanning the gap. The chain's CDR3 is CAWSMWPTNYGYTF. CDR3 nucleotide sequence: TGTGCCTGGAGTATGTGGCCAACTAACTATGGCTACACCTTC.

V is TRBV3-1 (or the pseudogene TRBV3-2) and J is TRBJ2-3, with TRBD2 matching over 13 bases. Trimming took 2 bases from V and 1 from J; bases not matched to a gene: 12. From germline, CDR1 is LGHDT and CDR2 YNNKEL (reference sequence). CDR3 length: 20 amino acids. The CDR3 protein is CASSQRLAGGPDWGTDTQYF. DNA of the CDR3: TGTGCCAGCAGCCAACGACTAGCGGGGGGCCCAGACTGGGGCACAGATACGCAGTATTTT.

The chain combines TRBV2 with TRBJ2-7, with TRBD1 as a possible D gene (6 bases). Deletions cut 7 bases from V and 2 bases from J, with 9 bases between. This CDR3 contains 12 residues. Looked up from germline, CDR1 is SNHLY and CDR2 is FYNNEI. The CDR3 reads CASTDSPYEQYF. As DNA, the CDR3 is TGTGCCAGCACGGACAGTCCCTACGAGCAGTACTTC.

The chain links TRBV28 to TRBJ2-7; 12 nucleotides agree with TRBD2. Germline V gene sequence: CDR1 MDHEN, CDR2 SYDVKM. J lost 4 bases, V lost 10 bases, and 8 bases had no gene match. The CDR3 consists of 14 residues. CDR3 nucleotide sequence: TGTGCCACCGCAGGACTAGCGGGAATATACGAGCAGTACTTC. Protein sequence: CATAGLAGIYEQYF.

The chain recombines TRBV29-1 with TRBJ2-1; 8 bases are shared with TRBD1. With V trimmed by 7 bases and J by 1 base, 6 bases remained unmatched. The CDR3 is made up of 14 amino acids. Germline CDR1 and CDR2: SQVTM and ANQGSEA. The CDR3 region is CSASGQASYNEQFF. CDR3 bases: TGCAGCGCCTCGGGACAGGCTTCCTACAATGAGCAGTTCTTC.

This chain uses TRBV3-1 (or the pseudogene TRBV3-2) with TRBJ2-6, with 7 bases fitting TRBD1. This CDR3 has 17 residues. Per germline, CDR1 LGHDT and CDR2 YNNKEL (reference sequence). The trim removed 8 bases at V and 0 bases at J, leaving 10 bases unmatched. The CDR3 DNA reads as TGTGCCAGCCGCGGCAGGGGGATGGGCTCTGGGGCCAACGTCCTGACTTTC. Its protein is CASRGRGMGSGANVLTF.

This sequence joins TRBV7-3 and TRBJ2-2, with D unresolved. Trimming shortened V by 6 bases and J by 0 bases, and 5 bases separated the two germline ends. The CDR3 is 13 amino acids. CDR1 and CDR2 (germline): SGHTA, FQGTGA. Here the CDR3 reads CASSHTNTGELFF. The CDR3 bases are TGTGCCAGCAGTCACACGAACACCGGGGAGCTGTTTTTT.

The chain has TRBV2 and TRBJ2-3; 10 nucleotides match TRBD2. This CDR3 is built from 16 residues. V shed 6 bases and J 2 bases; nucleotides not matched to a gene: 8. Germline CDR1 is SNHLY and CDR2 is FYNNEI. The CDR3 DNA follows: TGTGCCAGCAGCCCCAGAGCGGGGGGGTTCACAGATACGCAGTATTTT. Translating it yields CASSPRAGGFTDTQYF.

The chain recombines TRBV5-1 with TRBJ2-1; TRBD2 matches at 7 bases. The CDR3 loop spans 19 amino acids. J gave up 8 bases and V 4 bases, and 24 bases lay outside the gene matches. Germline V gene sequence: CDR1 SGHRS, CDR2 YFSETQ. This CDR3 reads CASSVITPVGGSALDEQFF. The CDR3 coding sequence is TGCGCCAGCAGCGTAATTACCCCCGTGGGGGGGAGCGCACTGGATGAGCAGTTCTTC.